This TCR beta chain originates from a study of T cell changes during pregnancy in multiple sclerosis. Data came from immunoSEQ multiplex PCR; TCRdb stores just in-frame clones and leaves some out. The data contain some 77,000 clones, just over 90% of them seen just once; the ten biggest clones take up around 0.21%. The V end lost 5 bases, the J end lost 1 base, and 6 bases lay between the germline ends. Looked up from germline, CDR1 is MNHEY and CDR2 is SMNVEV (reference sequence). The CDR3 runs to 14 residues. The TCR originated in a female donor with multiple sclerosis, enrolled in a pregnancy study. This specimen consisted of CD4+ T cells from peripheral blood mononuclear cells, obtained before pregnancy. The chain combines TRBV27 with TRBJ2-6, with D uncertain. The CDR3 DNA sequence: TGTGCCAGCAGTCCAGTATCTGGGGCCAACGTCCTGACTTTC. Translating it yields CASSPVSGANVLTF.